One sample yielded the 21 T cell receptor beta chains listed below, sequenced in a study of CD8+ T cells in alopecia areata. As the sequencing template, cDNA was produced by extracting RNA and reverse transcribing it. TCRdb keeps only in-frame clones here, not all; method: immunoSEQ multiplex PCR. Of around 300,000 clones listed, 45% to 70% are singletons. Sample treatment: oral pan-JAK inhibitor, 5-10 mg twice daily. The starting material was CD4+ T cells sorted from blood, obtained around week 54, from a patient treated with tofacitinib. The origin of the receptors is a human donor with alopecia areata.

The V call is TRBV29-1, the J call TRBJ2-5; no reliable D call. The V end was cut by 2 bases, the J end by 1 base, with 11 bases between. The CDR3 contains 14 residues. CDR1 and CDR2 from the germline V gene are SQVTM and ANQGSEA. The CDR3 bases are TGCAGCGTTGAAACAGCCTCCAGCCAAGAGACCCAGTACTTC. Translating it yields CSVETASSQETQYF. Together with reference TRBV29-1 and TRBJ2-5, the CDR3 gives the full variable domain: SAVISQKPSRDICQRGTSLTIQCQVDSQVTMMFWYRQQPGQSLTLIATANQGSEATYESGFVIDKFPISRPNLTFSTLTVSNMSPEDSSIYLCSVETASSQETQYFGPGTRLLVL.

This clone was picked up one time. The DNA of the CDR3 is TGTGCCAGCAGTGAAGCGGGACGCAATCAGCCCCAGCATTTT. Translating it yields CASSEAGRNQPQHF. The rearrangement links TRBV2 to TRBJ1-5; possible D gene TRBD1, 5 bases. V was trimmed by 0 bases and J by 2 bases, leaving 5 bases between them. The CDR3 spans 14 residues. Germline V CDR1 and CDR2: SNHLY, FYNNEI.

V usage is TRBV12-5 and J usage is TRBJ1-6; 8 positions agree with TRBD1. Germline values: CDR1 LGHNT, CDR2 FRNRAP. The length of the CDR3 is 13 residues. V was clipped by 6 bases and J by 7 bases; unmatched bases: 2. The CDR3 DNA reads as TGTGCTAGTGGCCGGACAGGGAATTCACCCCTCCACTTT. Protein sequence: CASGRTGNSPLHF.

This clone occurred a few times. V is TRBV2 and J is TRBJ1-1; no clear D gene. The CDR3 sequence is 14 residues long. V gave up 2 bases and J gave up 3 bases, with 10 bases separating them. Germline CDR1 reads SNHLY; CDR2 reads FYNNEI. CDR3 DNA: TGTGCCAGCAGTGAATTACTGTTGGACACTGAAGCTTTCTTT. This translates into CASSELLLDTEAFF.

Many counts were recorded for this clone. V gene TRBV2 combines with J gene TRBJ2-1, with D perhaps TRBD1 or TRBD2 (5 bases each). The CDR3 extends over 13 amino acids. V lost 7 bases, J lost 7 bases, and 14 bases lay in between. In germline, CDR1 is SNHLY, CDR2 FYNNEI. The chain's CDR3 is CASTRDPQNEQFF. For the CDR3, the DNA is TGTGCCAGCACTCGGGACCCCCAGAATGAGCAGTTCTTC.

The chain recombines TRBV11-2 with TRBJ2-3; 7 nucleotides align to TRBD1. The V gene's germline CDR1 is SGHAT and CDR2 FQNNGV. Trimming took 6 bases from V and 2 from J; bases not matched to a gene: 8. This CDR3 has 15 residues. This CDR3 reads CASRGRGLPTDTQYF. For the CDR3, the DNA is TGTGCCAGCAGGGGTAGGGGGCTCCCCACAGATACGCAGTATTTT.

This clone has only a few counts. The V call is TRBV9, the J call TRBJ2-7; D is unclear. CDR3 length: 15 amino acids. The germline V gene has CDR1 SGDLS and CDR2 YYNGEE. Trimming took 0 bases from V and 6 from J, leaving 16 bases between them. The chain's CDR3 is CASSVGVSPLGEQYF. CDR3 nucleotides: TGTGCCAGCAGCGTAGGAGTGTCCCCTTTGGGCGAGCAGTACTTC.

The genes are TRBV6-1 and TRBJ2-3, with 10 bases aligning to TRBD2. The CDR3 loop spans 16 amino acids. Germline V gene data show CDR1 as MNHNS and CDR2 as SASEGT. The ends lost 4 bases at V and 2 bases at J; junction bases unmatched: 6. CDR3 sequence (DNA): TGTGCCAGCAGTGCCAAGACTAGCGGGTACACAGATACGCAGTATTTT. This translates into CASSAKTSGYTDTQYF.

J is TRBJ2-1 and V is TRBV2; a possible D gene is TRBD1 (6 bases). CDR3 length: 14 amino acids. The V gene's germline CDR1 is SNHLY and CDR2 FYNNEI. Trimming took 4 bases from V and 6 from J, leaving 13 bases between them. Written as DNA, the CDR3 is TGTGCCAGCAGTGCGACAGGCAGTCTCAATGAGCAGTTCTTC. Protein product: CASSATGSLNEQFF.

V gene TRBV30 combines with J gene TRBJ1-1, with D unresolved. The CDR3 covers 14 residues. Trimming cost V 2 bases and J 1 base, with 11 bases left between them. CDR1 is GTSNPN, CDR2 SVGIG, per germline (reference sequence). The CDR3 region is CAWSNMGGNTEAFF. The CDR3 DNA reads as TGTGCCTGGAGTAATATGGGAGGGAACACTGAAGCTTTCTTT.

The DNA of the CDR3 is TGTGCCAGCAGTGCGACAGGTGAAGCTTTCTTT. Encoded protein: CASSATGEAFF. This rearrangement joins TRBV6-5 to TRBJ1-1, with D perhaps TRBD1 (6 bases). V was pared by 5 bases and J by 7 bases, with 8 bases between. CDR1 and CDR2 (germline): MNHEY, SVGAGI. CDR3 length equals 11 residues.

This chain uses TRBV30 with TRBJ1-1; no definite D call. Germline V gene data show CDR1 as GTSNPN and CDR2 as SVGIG (reference sequence). The CDR3 totals 12 residues. V gave up 2 bases and J gave up 6 bases, with 10 bases separating them. The CDR3 loop reads CAWSRAVPEAFF. The CDR3 DNA follows: TGTGCCTGGAGTAGGGCAGTCCCTGAAGCTTTCTTT.

A single count supports this clone. At the DNA level, this CDR3 is encoded by other sequences in the same sample as well. The chain combines TRBV30 with TRBJ1-5; no definite D call. In germline, CDR1 is GTSNPN, CDR2 SVGIG (reference sequence). The V gene lost 2 bases and the J gene lost 1 base, with 3 bases spanning the gap. The CDR3 covers 12 residues. This CDR3 reads CAWSPSNQPQHF. The CDR3 coding sequence is TGTGCCTGGAGTCCGAGCAATCAGCCCCAGCATTTT.

CDR3 amino acids: CATSRGRTGAGYTF. The DNA of the CDR3 is TGTGCCACCAGCAGGGGACGGACAGGGGCTGGCTACACCTTC. The chain recombines TRBV15 with TRBJ1-2; 9 nucleotides line up with TRBD1. The CDR3 runs to 14 residues. Germline CDR1 and CDR2: LNHNV and YYDKDF (reference sequence). J was trimmed by 7 bases and V by 3 bases; bases with no gene match: 6. Using reference TRBV15 and TRBJ1-2 for the parts outside the CDR3, the full variable domain is DAMVIQNPRYQVTQFGKPVTLSCSQTLNHNVMYWYQQKSSQAPKLLFHYYDKDFNNEADTPDNFQSRRPNTSFCFLDIRSPGLGDTAMYLCATSRGRTGAGYTFGSGTRLTVV.

The chain joins TRBV7-3 to TRBJ2-3, with a weak D call TRBD2 (6 bases). V was pared by 5 bases and J by 0 bases, with 15 bases between. The CDR3 is 16 amino acids. Germline CDR1 reads SGHTA; CDR2 reads FQGTGA. The CDR3 DNA reads TGTGCCAGCAGCATCGGGACTGATCCTAGCACAGATACGCAGTATTTT. It is translated as CASSIGTDPSTDTQYF. Supplemented by reference TRBV7-3 and TRBJ2-3, the full variable domain reads GAGVSQTPSNKVTEKGKYVELRCDPISGHTALYWYRQSLGQGPEFLIYFQGTGAADDSGLPNDRFFAVRPEGSVSTLKIQRTERGDSAVYLCASSIGTDPSTDTQYFGPGTRLTVL.

The chain joins TRBV11-1 to TRBJ2-1; D unclear. This CDR3 spans 13 amino acids. The V end was cut by 2 bases, the J end by 8 bases, with 10 bases between. Germline V gives CDR1 SGHAT, CDR2 FQDESV (reference sequence). The CDR3 sequence is CASSLSVRDEQFF. In DNA, the CDR3 is TGTGCCAGCAGCTTATCAGTACGGGATGAGCAGTTCTTC.

The genes are TRBV27 and TRBJ2-7, with 9 bases fitting TRBD1. The CDR3 runs to 13 residues. From germline, CDR1 is MNHEY and CDR2 SMNVEV (reference sequence). V dropped 3 bases and J dropped 4; count of bases not matched to a gene: 1. As DNA, the CDR3 is TGTGCCAGCAGTTTTGACAGGGGGTACGAGCAGTACTTC. Protein sequence: CASSFDRGYEQYF.

V gene TRBV4-3 combines with J gene TRBJ1-2; a possible D gene is TRBD1 (5 bases). V lost 0 bases to trimming and J lost 7 bases, with 15 bases between them. CDR1 is LGHNA and CDR2 is YSLEER in the germline V gene. The CDR3 covers 15 residues. CDR3 DNA sequence: TGCGCCAGCAGCCAAGATAACGTCGGGAGGGGTGGCTACACCTTC. Protein sequence: CASSQDNVGRGGYTF.

The chain combines TRBV30 with TRBJ1-5, with D perhaps TRBD1 (5 bases). The germline V gene has CDR1 GTSNPN and CDR2 SVGIG (reference sequence). Trimming cost V 0 bases and J 9 bases, with 12 bases left between them. This CDR3 region has 13 residues. The CDR3 DNA reads TGTGCCTGGAGTGTACGGGGCCTAGGGCCCCAGCATTTT. It translates to CAWSVRGLGPQHF.

The gene calls are TRBV30 and TRBJ1-5, with D tentatively TRBD1 (5 bases). The CDR3 extends over 13 amino acids. V lost 5 bases and J lost 3, with 11 bases in between. CDR1 and CDR2 (germline): GTSNPN, SVGIG (reference sequence). DNA for the CDR3: TGTGCCTGGGCTGGGGGATACAATCAGCCCCAGCATTTT. This gives the protein CAWAGGYNQPQHF.

A single count supports this clone. The V call is TRBV7-9, the J call TRBJ2-7; TRBD2 might be the D (6 bases). This CDR3 is built from 13 residues. From germline, CDR1 is SEHNR and CDR2 FQNEAQ (reference sequence). Trimming shortened V by 1 base and J by 6 bases, and 10 bases separated the two germline ends. The CDR3 DNA is TGTGCCAGCAGCTTAGTTTCGGGGGTCGAGCAGTACTTC. This gives the protein CASSLVSGVEQYF.